This TCR beta chain was sequenced in a study of shared clonotypes between healthy human individuals. Background on the study: The cohort had two women and three men, ages 18 to 49.

The CDR3 consists of 16 residues. V lost 5 bases, J lost 2 bases, and 14 bases lay in between. Germline V CDR1 and CDR2: SGHRS, YFSETQ. Donors included only healthy HIV-negative adults lacking recent acute infections or vaccinations. Assay runs were performed at deep level. Data came from immunoSEQ multiplex PCR; TCRdb stores just in-frame clones and leaves some out. This table has some 530,000 clones, approximately 80% appearing once. The sequenced sample consisted of PBMCs. V gene TRBV5-1 combines with J gene TRBJ2-6; the D is unclear. The sequence was obtained from a woman in her forties in good health. Some clones in this sample may be carry-over from other donors' samples. CDR3 in amino acids: CASSSPRGAGANVLTF. CDR3 coding DNA: TGCGCCAGCAGTAGCCCGCGAGGCGCTGGGGCCAACGTCCTGACTTTC. The variable domain in full, completed from reference TRBV5-1 and TRBJ2-6, reads KAGVTQTPRYLIKTRGQQVTLSCSPISGHRSVSWYQQTPGQGLQFLFEYFSETQRNKGNFPGRFSGRQFSNSRSEMNVSTLELGDSALYLCASSSPRGAGANVLTFGAGSRLTVL.